The rows below give T cell receptor beta chains drawn from one sample of a study of blood T cell repertoires in COVID-19. Measured with immunoSEQ multiplex PCR; TCRdb has only the in-frame clones, and not every one. The sample holds roughly 280,000 clones, about nine tenths seen once. The sample taken for sequencing was peripheral blood. The receptors derive from a woman between 25 and 40 years old with COVID-19, enrolled during active disease. Both conserved end residues are part of each CDR3. A D gene is named only where the DNA matches it firmly. Only some rows state a clone size, as once, few, many or a class for expanded clones.

d_call j_call v_call clone_size cdr3_nt cdr3_aa
NA TRBJ2-7 TRBV28 NA TGTGCCAGCAGCCTACAGGGTTACTCCTACGAGCAGTACTTC CASSLQGYSYEQYF
TRBD2 TRBJ2-1 TRBV10-1 NA TGCGCCAGCAGTGAGACGCCTGGGACTAGCGGGAGCACTGAGCAGTTCTTC CASSETPGTSGSTEQFF
NA TRBJ2-7 TRBV7-9 NA TGTGCCAGCAGCATAGACAGCTCAAGGGGTTACGAGCAGTACTTC CASSIDSSRGYEQYF
NA TRBJ1-1 TRBV24-1 NA TGTGCAACGGAGGGGAGCATGAACACTGAAGCTTTCTTT CATEGSMNTEAFF
TRBD2 TRBJ2-1 TRBV9 NA TGTGCCAGCAGCGTCTTTACTAGCGTCTCCTACAATGAGCAGTTCTTC CASSVFTSVSYNEQFF
TRBD1 TRBJ2-7 TRBV2 NA TGTGCCAGCAAGGAGACAGGGAACCACGAGCAGTACTTC CASKETGNHEQYF
TRBD1 TRBJ1-5 TRBV19 NA TGTGCCAGTAGTAAGGACAGGAATCAGCCCCAGCATTTT CASSKDRNQPQHF
TRBD1 TRBJ1-1 TRBV7-9 NA TGTGCCAGCAGCTCACCTAACAGGGGTATAGGGAACACTGAAGCTTTCTTT CASSSPNRGIGNTEAFF
NA TRBJ1-6 TRBV5-1 NA TGCGCCAGCAGCTTTCAGGGTTGGGGGCATAATTCACCCCTCCACTTT CASSFQGWGHNSPLHF
TRBD2 TRBJ2-7 TRBV28 NA TGTGCCAGCAGTTTATTCGGGCTAGCGGGACGGTGGAACGAGCAGTACTTC CASSLFGLAGRWNEQYF
NA TRBJ2-7 TRBV6-2/TRBV6-3 NA TGTGCCAGCAGTTACCGGGACTTGGGGGGCGAGCAGTACTTC CASSYRDLGGEQYF
TRBD1 TRBJ2-3 TRBV7-3 NA TGTGCCAGCAGCTTTGGGACAGGGGTAGCAGATACGCAGTATTTT CASSFGTGVADTQYF
NA TRBJ2-7 TRBV4-3 NA TGCGCCAGCAGCCAAGATCTCGGCGGGAAGGGTTACGAGCAGTACTTC CASSQDLGGKGYEQYF
TRBD1 TRBJ1-2 TRBV19 NA TGTGCCAGTAGTGCCGGAACAGGGGCGGATAACTATGGCTACACCTTC CASSAGTGADNYGYTF
TRBD1 TRBJ2-7 TRBV2 NA TGTGCCAGCAGTGAAGCGGGGACAGGGGACAACTCCTACGAGCAGTACTTC CASSEAGTGDNSYEQYF
NA TRBJ1-6 TRBV12-3/TRBV12-4 NA TGTGCCAGCAGTTTGAGTAATTCACCCCTCCACTTT CASSLSNSPLHF
NA TRBJ2-7 TRBV9 NA TGTGCCAGCAGCGTATACGGGGGTAGTGTCTCCGAGCAGTACTTC CASSVYGGSVSEQYF
TRBD2 TRBJ2-1 TRBV28 NA TGTGCCAGCAGTTTATCGCCGGGAGGTAGCGGGAGCTCCTACAATGAGCAGTTCTTC CASSLSPGGSGSSYNEQFF
TRBD1 TRBJ1-2 TRBV28 NA TGTGCCAGCAGACCCCAGGACAGGGGGGTAGGCTACACCTTC CASRPQDRGVGYTF
NA TRBJ2-7 TRBV10-3 NA TGTGCCATCAGTGAGTCTGGGGGCGGGGGCCTGAGAGAGCAGTACTTC CAISESGGGGLREQYF
TRBD1 TRBJ2-5 TRBV19 NA TGTGCCAGTACCAACCCGACGGGGACAGGGGTAGAGACCCAGTACTTC CASTNPTGTGVETQYF
TRBD1 TRBJ2-7 TRBV4-3 NA TGCGCCAGCAGCCAAGCTGGACAGGACCAGAACGAGCAGTACTTC CASSQAGQDQNEQYF
NA TRBJ2-7 TRBV7-2 NA TGTGCCAGCAGCTTAGAGGAGTCCACCGCGCAGTACTTC CASSLEESTAQYF
NA TRBJ1-5 TRBV4-1 NA TGCGCCAGCAGCCAAGGTGCACAGGGCAATCAGCCCCAGCATTTT CASSQGAQGNQPQHF
TRBD1 TRBJ2-7 TRBV18 once TGTGCCAGCTCACAAGGGACAGGGGATTCCTACGAGCAGTACTTC CASSQGTGDSYEQYF
NA TRBJ1-1 TRBV30 once TGTGCCTGGAGTTCTCAGGGATGGGGCACTGAAGCTTTCTTT CAWSSQGWGTEAFF
NA TRBJ2-7 TRBV5-4 NA TGTGCCAGCAGCTTTGGCAGCTCCTACGAGCAGTACTTC CASSFGSSYEQYF
NA TRBJ2-2 TRBV2 NA TGTGCCAGCAGGGCCGGGATTCCCACCGGGGAGCTGTTTTTT CASRAGIPTGELFF
NA TRBJ2-7 TRBV5-6 NA TGTGCCAGCAGCCTGCGACTTAGTAGCGCGATCCCTGGCGAGCAGTACTTC CASSLRLSSAIPGEQYF
TRBD2 TRBJ2-3 TRBV5-1 NA TGCGCCAGCAGTTCCGGACTAGCGGGACTCACAGATACGCAGTATTTT CASSSGLAGLTDTQYF